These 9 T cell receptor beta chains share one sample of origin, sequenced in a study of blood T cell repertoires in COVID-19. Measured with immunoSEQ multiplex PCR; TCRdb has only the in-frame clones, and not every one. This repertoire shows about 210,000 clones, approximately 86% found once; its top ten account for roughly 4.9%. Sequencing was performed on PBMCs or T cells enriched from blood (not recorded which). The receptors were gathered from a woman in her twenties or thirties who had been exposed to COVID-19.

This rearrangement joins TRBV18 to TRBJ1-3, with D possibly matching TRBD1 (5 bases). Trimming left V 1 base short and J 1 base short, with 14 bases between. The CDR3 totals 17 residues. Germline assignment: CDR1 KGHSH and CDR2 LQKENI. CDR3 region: CASSPQETETSGNTIYF. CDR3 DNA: TGTGCCAGCTCACCACAAGAGACAGAAACTTCTGGAAACACCATATATTTT. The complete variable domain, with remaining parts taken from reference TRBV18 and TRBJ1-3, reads NAGVMQNPRHLVRRRGQEARLRCSPMKGHSHVYWYRQLPEEGLKFMVYLQKENIIDESGMPKERFSAEFPKEGPSILRIQQVVRGDSAAYFCASSPQETETSGNTIYFGEGSWLTVV.

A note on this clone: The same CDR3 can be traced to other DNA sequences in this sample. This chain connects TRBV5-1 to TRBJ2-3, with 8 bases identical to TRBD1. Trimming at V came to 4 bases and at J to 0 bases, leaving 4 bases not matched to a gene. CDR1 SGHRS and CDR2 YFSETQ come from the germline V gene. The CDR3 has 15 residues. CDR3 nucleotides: TGCGCCAGCAGCCTAGGACAGGGAAGCACAGATACGCAGTATTTT. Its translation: CASSLGQGSTDTQYF.

The CDR3 bases are TGTGCCAGCAGCTTCTCTGGGGGGGCCGTCTACGAGCAGTACTTC. It specifies CASSFSGGAVYEQYF. This sequence joins TRBV11-2 and TRBJ2-7; TRBD2 might be the D (7 bases). V dropped 3 bases and J dropped 3 bases, with 15 bases sitting between them. Per germline, CDR1 SGHAT and CDR2 FQNNGV. The CDR3 is made up of 15 amino acids. The entire variable domain, with the rest obtained from reference TRBV11-2 and TRBJ2-7, is as follows: EAGVAQSPRYKIIEKRQSVAFWCNPISGHATLYWYQQILGQGPKLLIQFQNNGVVDDSQLPKDRFSAERLKGVDSTLKIQPAKLEDSAVYLCASSFSGGAVYEQYFGPGTRLTVT.

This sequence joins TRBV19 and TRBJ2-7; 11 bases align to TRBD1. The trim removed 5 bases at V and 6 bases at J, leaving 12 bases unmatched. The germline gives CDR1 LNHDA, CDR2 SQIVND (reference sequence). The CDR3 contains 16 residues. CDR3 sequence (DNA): TGTGCCAGTAGTTCCTCCGCGGGGACAGGGGGGTTCGAGCAGTACTTC. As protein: CASSSSAGTGGFEQYF.

The CDR3 sequence: CASSKETGNGYTF. The CDR3 nucleotides are TGCGCCAGCAGCAAAGAGACAGGGAATGGCTACACCTTC. The chain links TRBV5-1 to TRBJ1-2, with 7 bases that match TRBD1. With 4 bases clipped from V and 6 bases from J, the junction kept 6 bases outside the gene matches. Looked up from germline, CDR1 is SGHRS and CDR2 is YFSETQ. The CDR3 has 13 amino acids. Drawing the rest from reference TRBV5-1 and TRBJ1-2, the complete variable domain is KAGVTQTPRYLIKTRGQQVTLSCSPISGHRSVSWYQQTPGQGLQFLFEYFSETQRNKGNFPGRFSGRQFSNSRSEMNVSTLELGDSALYLCASSKETGNGYTFGSGTRLTVV.

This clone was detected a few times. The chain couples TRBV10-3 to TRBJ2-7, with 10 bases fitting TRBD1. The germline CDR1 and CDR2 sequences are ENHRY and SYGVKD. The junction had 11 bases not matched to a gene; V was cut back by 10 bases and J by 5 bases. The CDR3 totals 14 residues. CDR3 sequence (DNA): TGTGCCACACAACCGGGACAGGGGACCCACGAGCAGTACTTC. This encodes CATQPGQGTHEQYF.

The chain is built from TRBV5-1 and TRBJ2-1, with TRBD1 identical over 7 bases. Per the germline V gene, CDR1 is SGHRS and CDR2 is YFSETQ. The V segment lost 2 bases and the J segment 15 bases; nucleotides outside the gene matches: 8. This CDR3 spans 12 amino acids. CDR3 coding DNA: TGCGCCAGCAGCTTTCAGGGGGACGGTACGTTCTTC. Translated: CASSFQGDGTFF.

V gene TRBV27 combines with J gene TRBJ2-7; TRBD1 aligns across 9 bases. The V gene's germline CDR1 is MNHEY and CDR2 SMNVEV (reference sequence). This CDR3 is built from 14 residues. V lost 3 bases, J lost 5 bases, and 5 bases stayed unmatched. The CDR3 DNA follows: TGTGCCAGCAGTTTCCGGGACAGGGTCCACGAGCAGTACTTC. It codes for CASSFRDRVHEQYF.

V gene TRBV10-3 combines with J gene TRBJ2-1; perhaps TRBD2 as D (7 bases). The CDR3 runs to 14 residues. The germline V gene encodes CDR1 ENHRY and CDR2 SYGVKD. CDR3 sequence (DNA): TGTGCAACCGTCCAGGCGGGGGCTTACAATGAGCAGTTCTTC. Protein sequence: CATVQAGAYNEQFF.